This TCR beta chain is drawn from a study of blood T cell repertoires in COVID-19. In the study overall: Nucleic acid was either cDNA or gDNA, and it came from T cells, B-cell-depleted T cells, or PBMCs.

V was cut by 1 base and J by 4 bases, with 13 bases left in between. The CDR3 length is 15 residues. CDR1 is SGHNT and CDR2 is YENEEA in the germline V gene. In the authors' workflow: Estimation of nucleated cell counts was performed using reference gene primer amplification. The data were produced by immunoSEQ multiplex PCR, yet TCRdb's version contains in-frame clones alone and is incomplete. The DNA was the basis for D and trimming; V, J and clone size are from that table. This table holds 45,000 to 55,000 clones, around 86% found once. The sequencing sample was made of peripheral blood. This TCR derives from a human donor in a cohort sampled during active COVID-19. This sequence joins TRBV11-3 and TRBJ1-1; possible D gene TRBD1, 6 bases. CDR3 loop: CASSLVAGVGTEAFF. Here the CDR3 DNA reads TGTGCCAGCAGCTTAGTTGCAGGGGTCGGCACTGAAGCTTTCTTT.